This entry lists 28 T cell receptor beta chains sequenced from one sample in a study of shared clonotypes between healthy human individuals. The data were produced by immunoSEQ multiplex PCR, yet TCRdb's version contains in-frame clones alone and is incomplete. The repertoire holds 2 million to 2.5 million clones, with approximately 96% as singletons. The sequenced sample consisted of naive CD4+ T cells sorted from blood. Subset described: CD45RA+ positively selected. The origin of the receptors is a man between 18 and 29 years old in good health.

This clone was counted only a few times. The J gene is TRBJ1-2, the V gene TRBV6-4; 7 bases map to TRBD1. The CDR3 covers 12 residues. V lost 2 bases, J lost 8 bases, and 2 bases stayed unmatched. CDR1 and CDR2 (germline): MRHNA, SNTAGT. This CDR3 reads CASSDKTGGYTF. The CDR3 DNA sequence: TGTGCCAGCAGTGACAAGACAGGGGGCTACACCTTC.

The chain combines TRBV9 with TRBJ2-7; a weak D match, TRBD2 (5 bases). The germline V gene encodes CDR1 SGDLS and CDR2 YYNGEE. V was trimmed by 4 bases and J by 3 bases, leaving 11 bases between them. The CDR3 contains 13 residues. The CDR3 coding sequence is TGTGCCAGCAGCCGGGATTTAAACTACGAGCAGTACTTC. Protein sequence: CASSRDLNYEQYF.

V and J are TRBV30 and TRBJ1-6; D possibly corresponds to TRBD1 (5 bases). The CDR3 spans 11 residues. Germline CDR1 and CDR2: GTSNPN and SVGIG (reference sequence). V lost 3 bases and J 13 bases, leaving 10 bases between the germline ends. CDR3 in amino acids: CAWRVGGPLHF. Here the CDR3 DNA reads TGTGCCTGGAGGGTGGGGGGTCCCCTCCACTTT.

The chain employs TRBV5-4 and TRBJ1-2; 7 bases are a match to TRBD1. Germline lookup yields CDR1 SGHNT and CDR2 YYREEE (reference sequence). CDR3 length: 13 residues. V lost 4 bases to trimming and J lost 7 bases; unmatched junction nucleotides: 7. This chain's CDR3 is CASSLTGSFGYTF. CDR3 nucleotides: TGTGCCAGCAGCCTGACAGGGTCCTTTGGCTACACCTTC.

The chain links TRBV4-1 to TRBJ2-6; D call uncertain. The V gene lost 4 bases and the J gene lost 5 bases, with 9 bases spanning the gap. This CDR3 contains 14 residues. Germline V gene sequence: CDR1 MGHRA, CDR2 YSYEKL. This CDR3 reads CASSPPFRANVLTF. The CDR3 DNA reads TGCGCCAGCAGCCCCCCCTTTCGGGCCAACGTCCTGACTTTC.

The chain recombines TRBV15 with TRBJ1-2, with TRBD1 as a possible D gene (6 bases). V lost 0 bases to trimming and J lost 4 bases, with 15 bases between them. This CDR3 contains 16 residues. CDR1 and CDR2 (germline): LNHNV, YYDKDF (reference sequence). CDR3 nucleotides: TGTGCCACCAGCAGAGATGGGGGCTCCGCATTCTATGGCTACACCTTC. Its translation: CATSRDGGSAFYGYTF.

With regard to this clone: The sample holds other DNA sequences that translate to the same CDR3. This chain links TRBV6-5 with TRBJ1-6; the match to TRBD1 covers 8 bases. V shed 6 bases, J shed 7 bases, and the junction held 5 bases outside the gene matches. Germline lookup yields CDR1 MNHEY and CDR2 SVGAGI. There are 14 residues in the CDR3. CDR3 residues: CASRGQGNNSPLHF. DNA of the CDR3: TGTGCCAGCAGAGGACAGGGTAACAATTCACCCCTCCACTTT.

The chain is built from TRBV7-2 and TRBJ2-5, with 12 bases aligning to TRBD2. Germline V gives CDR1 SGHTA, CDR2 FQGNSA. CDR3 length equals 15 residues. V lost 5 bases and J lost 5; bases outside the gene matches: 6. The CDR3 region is CASSPSGRAGETQYF. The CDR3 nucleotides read TGTGCCAGCAGCCCTAGCGGGAGGGCCGGGGAGACCCAGTACTTC.

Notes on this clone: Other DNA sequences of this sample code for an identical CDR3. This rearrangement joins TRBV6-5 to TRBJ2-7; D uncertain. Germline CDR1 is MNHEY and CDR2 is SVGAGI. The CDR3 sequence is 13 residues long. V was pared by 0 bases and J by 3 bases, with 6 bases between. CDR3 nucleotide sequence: TGTGCCAGCAGTTACTCGACGGGCTACGAGCAGTACTTC. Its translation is CASSYSTGYEQYF.

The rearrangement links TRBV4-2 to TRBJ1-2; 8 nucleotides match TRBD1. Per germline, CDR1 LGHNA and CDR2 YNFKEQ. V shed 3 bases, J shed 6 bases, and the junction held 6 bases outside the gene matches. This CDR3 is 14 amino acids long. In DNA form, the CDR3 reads TGTGCCAGCAGCCAGGGTGACAGGGGAGATGGCTACACCTTC. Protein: CASSQGDRGDGYTF.

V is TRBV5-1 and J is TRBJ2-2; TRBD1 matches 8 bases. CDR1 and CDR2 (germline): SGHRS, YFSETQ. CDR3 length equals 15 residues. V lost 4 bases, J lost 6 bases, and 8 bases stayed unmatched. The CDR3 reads CASSLWTGNSGELFF. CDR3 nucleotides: TGCGCCAGCAGCCTCTGGACAGGGAATTCCGGGGAGCTGTTTTTT.

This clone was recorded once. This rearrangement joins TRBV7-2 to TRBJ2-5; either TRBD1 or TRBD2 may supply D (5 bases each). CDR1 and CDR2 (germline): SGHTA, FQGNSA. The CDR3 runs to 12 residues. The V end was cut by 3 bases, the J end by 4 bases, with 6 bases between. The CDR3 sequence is CASSFGGETQYF. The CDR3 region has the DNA TGTGCCAGCAGCTTTGGGGGAGAGACCCAGTACTTC.

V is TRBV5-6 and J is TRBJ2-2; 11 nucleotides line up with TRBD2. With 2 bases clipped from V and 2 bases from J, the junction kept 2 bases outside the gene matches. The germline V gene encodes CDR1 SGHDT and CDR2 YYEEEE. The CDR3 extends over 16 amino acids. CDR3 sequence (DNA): TGTGCCAGCAGCTTTACTAGCGGGGGTAACACCGGGGAGCTGTTTTTT. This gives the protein CASSFTSGGNTGELFF. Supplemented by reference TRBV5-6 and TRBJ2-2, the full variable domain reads DAGVTQSPTHLIKTRGQQVTLRCSPKSGHDTVSWYQQALGQGPQFIFQYYEEEERQRGNFPDRFSGHQFPNYSSELNVNALLLGDSALYLCASSFTSGGNTGELFFGEGSRLTVL.

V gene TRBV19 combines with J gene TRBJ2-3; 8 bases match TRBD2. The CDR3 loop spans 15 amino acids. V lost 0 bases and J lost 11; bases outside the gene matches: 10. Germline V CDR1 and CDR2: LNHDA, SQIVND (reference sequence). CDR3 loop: CASSIDSGRWGLQYF. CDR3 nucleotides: TGTGCCAGTAGTATAGACAGCGGGAGATGGGGGTTGCAGTATTTT. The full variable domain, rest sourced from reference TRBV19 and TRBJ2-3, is DGGITQSPKYLFRKEGQNVTLSCEQNLNHDAMYWYRQDPGQGLRLIYYSQIVNDFQKGDIAEGYSVSREKKESFPLTVTSAQKNPTAFYLCASSIDSGRWGLQYFGPGTRLTVL.

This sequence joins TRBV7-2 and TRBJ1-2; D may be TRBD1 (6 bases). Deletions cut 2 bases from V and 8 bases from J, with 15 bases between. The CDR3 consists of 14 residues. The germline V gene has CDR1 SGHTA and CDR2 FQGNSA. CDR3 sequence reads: CASSLRYREDGYTF. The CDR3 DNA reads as TGTGCCAGCAGCTTACGCTACAGGGAGGACGGCTACACCTTC.

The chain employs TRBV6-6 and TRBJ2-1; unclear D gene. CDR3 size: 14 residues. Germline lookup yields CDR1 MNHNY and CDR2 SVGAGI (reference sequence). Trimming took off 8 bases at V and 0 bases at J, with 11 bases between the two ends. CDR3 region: CASHRASSYNEQFF. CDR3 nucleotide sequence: TGTGCCAGCCATCGCGCCAGCTCCTACAATGAGCAGTTCTTC.

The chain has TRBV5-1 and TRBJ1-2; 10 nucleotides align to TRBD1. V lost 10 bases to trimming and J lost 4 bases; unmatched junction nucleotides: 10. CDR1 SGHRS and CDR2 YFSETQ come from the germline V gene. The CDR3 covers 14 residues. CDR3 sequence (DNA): TGCGCCTCCTGCCCGACAGGGGGCAGCTATGGCTACACCTTC. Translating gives CASCPTGGSYGYTF. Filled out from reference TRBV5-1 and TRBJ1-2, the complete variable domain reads KAGVTQTPRYLIKTRGQQVTLSCSPISGHRSVSWYQQTPGQGLQFLFEYFSETQRNKGNFPGRFSGRQFSNSRSEMNVSTLELGDSALYLCASCPTGGSYGYTFGSGTRLTVV.

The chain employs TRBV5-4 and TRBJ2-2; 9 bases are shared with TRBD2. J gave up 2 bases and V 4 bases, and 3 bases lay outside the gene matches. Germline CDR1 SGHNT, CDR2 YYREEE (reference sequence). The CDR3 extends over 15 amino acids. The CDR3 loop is CASSRTSVNTGELFF. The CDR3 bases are TGTGCCAGCAGCAGGACTAGCGTAAACACCGGGGAGCTGTTTTTT.

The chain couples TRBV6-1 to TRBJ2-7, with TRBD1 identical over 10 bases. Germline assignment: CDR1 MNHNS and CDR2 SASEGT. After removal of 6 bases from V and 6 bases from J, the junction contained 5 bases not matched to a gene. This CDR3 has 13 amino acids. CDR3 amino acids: CASRARDRGEQYF. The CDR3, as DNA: TGTGCCAGCAGAGCCCGGGACAGGGGCGAGCAGTACTTC.

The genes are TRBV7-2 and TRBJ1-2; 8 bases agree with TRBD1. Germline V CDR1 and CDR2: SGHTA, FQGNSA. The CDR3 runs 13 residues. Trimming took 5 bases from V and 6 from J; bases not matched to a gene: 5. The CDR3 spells CASSLRTGNGYTF. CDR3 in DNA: TGTGCCAGCAGCCTACGGACAGGGAATGGCTACACCTTC.

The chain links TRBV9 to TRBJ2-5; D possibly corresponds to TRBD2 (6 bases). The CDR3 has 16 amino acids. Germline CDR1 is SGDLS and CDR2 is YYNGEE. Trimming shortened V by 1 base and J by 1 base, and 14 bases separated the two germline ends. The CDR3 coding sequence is TGTGCCAGCAGCGTACTATCCAGCGGGCTCCAAGAGACCCAGTACTTC. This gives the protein CASSVLSSGLQETQYF.

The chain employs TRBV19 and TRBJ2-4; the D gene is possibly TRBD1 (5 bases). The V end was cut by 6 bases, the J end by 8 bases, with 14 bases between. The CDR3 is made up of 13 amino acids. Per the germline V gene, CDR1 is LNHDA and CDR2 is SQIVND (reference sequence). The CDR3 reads CASSPMGQDIQYF. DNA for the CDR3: TGTGCCAGTAGCCCCATGGGGCAGGACATTCAGTACTTC.

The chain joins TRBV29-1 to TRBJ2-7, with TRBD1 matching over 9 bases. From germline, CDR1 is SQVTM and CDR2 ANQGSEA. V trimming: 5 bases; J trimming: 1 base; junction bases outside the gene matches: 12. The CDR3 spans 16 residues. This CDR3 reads CSVQTGGSRRSYEQYF. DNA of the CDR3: TGCAGCGTTCAAACAGGGGGCTCGCGCCGTTCCTACGAGCAGTACTTC.

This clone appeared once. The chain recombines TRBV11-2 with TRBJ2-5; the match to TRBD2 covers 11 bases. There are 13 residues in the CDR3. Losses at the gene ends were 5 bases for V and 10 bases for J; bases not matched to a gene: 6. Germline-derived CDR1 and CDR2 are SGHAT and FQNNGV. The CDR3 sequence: CASSRLAGGDQYF. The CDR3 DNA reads TGTGCCAGCAGCCGTTTAGCGGGAGGGGACCAGTACTTC.

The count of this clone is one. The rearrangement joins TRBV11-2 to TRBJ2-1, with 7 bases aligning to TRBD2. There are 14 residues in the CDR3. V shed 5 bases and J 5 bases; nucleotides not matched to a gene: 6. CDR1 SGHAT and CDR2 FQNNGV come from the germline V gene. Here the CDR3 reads CASSIRGGNNEQFF. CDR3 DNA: TGTGCCAGCAGCATCCGGGGAGGGAACAATGAGCAGTTCTTC.

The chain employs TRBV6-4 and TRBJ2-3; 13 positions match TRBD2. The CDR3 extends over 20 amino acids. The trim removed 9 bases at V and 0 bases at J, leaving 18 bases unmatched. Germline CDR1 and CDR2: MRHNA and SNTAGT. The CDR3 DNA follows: TGTGCCAGTCCGACTAGCGGGGGGCCGATACCCAGGGAGAGCACAGATACGCAGTATTTT. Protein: CASPTSGGPIPRESTDTQYF.

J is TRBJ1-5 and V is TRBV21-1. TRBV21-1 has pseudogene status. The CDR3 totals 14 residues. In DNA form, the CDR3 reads TGTGCCAGCAGCAAAGGGGGGAGGGGTCAGCCCCAGCATTTT. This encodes CASSKGGRGQPQHF.

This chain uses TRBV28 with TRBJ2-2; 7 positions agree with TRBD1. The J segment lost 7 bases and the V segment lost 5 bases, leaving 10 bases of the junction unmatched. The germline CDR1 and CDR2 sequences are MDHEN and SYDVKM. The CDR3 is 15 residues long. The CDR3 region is CASSLSDRQGGELFF. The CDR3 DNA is TGTGCCAGCAGTCTCTCCGACCGACAGGGCGGGGAGCTGTTTTTT.